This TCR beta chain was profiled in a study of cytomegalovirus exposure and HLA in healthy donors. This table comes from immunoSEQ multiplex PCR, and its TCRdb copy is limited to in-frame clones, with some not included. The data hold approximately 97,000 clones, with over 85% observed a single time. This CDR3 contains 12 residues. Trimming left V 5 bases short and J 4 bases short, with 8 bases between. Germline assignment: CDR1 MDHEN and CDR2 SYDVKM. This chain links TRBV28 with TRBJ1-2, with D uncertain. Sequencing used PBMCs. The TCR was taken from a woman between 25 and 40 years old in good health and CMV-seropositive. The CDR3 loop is CASSPEFYGYTF. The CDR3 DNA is TGTGCCAGCAGTCCCGAGTTCTATGGCTACACCTTC.